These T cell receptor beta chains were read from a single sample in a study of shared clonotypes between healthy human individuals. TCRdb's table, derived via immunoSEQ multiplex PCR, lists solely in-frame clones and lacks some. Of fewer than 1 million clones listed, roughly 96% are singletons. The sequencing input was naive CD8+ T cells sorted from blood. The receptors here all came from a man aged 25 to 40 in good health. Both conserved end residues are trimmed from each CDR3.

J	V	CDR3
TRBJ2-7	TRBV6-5	ASRKYSGRWEQY
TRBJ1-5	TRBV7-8	ASSPSLGNQPQH
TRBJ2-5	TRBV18	ASSPPGLAHQETQY
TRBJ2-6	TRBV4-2	ASSHSVGQVISGANVLT
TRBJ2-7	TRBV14	ASSLRGASYEQY
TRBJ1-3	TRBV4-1	ASSHPGQGSGNTIY
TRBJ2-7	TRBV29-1	SVEVKTPREQY
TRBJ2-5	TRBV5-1	ASSLEHPIQETQY
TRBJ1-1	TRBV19	ASSIGGGWTEAF
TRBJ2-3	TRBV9	ASSVEDPDTQY
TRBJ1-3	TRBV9	ASSVTGLTGNTIY
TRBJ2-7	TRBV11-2	ASSSLPGRNLYEQY
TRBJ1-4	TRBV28	ASSFGEKLF
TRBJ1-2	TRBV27	ASSFRVDLDGYT
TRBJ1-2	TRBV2	ASSVGPGDYGYT
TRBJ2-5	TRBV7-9	ASTEGRETQY
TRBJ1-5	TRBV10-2	ASSPLVGREGNQPQH
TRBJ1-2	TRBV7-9	ASSYPRSGNYGYT
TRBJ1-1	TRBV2	ASIVRGRVTSTEAF
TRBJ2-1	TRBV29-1	SVEGRGENEQF
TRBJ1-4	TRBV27	ASSSVGWETNEKLF
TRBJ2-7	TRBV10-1	ASSDPGYEQY
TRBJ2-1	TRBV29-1	SVENREYNEQF
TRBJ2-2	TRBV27	ASSLYPGGRSGELF
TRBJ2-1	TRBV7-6	ASSLGEGVAYNEQF
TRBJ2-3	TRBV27	ASTSGLPRSTDTQY
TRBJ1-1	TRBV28	ASSLGRAATEAF
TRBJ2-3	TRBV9	ASSVGLAIRSDTQY
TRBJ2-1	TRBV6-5	ASTKGLARNEQF
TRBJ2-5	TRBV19	ASRLTAGTSFQETQY
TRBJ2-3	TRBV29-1	SVEDRGSSGRTDTQY
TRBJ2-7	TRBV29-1	SARTSESYEQY
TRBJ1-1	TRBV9	ASSSGGPRAF
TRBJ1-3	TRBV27	ASRGTGVDTIY
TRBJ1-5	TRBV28	ASSTDPGDQPQH
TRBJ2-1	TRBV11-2	ASSWRSLASEQF
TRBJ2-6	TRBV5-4	ASYHVQGSGANVLT
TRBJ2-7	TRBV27	ASQIAGGRYEQY
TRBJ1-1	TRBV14	ASSQMTGRNTEAF
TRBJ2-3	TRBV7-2	ASTIPSGGTDTQY
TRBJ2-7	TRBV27	ASRPGLAGFEQY
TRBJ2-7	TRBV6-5	ASSYSSGDYEQY